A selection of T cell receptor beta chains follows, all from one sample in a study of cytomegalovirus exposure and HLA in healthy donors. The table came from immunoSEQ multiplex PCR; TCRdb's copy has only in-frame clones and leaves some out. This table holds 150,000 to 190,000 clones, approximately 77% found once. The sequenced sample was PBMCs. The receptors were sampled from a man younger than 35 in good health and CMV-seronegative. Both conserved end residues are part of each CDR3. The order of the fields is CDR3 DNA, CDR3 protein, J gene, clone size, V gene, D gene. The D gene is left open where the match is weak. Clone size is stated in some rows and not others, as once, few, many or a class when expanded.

TGTGCCAGCAGCGCCACTAGCGTAGGGACCGATGAGCAGTTCTTC	CASSATSVGTDEQFF	TRBJ2-1	NA	TRBV9	TRBD2
TGTGCCAGCAGCGCCGGGACAGCGTTCCCAGATACGCAGTATTTT	CASSAGTAFPDTQYF	TRBJ2-3	NA	TRBV13	TRBD1
TGTGCCAGCAGATTTAGCGGGATGCAGGCCGAGCAGTACTTC	CASRFSGMQAEQYF	TRBJ2-7	once	TRBV11-2	TRBD2
TGCGCCAGCAGCTTGGGTGTGGGCCAGCCCCAGCATTTT	CASSLGVGQPQHF	TRBJ1-5	NA	TRBV5-1	NA
TGTGCCAGTAGTAACCCGAGCGGGAGTCCTCCCTACGAGCAGTACTTC	CASSNPSGSPPYEQYF	TRBJ2-7	NA	TRBV19	TRBD2
TGCGCCAGCAGCCCTGAGGGATATGGACGGTACGAGCAGTACTTC	CASSPEGYGRYEQYF	TRBJ2-7	NA	TRBV5-1	NA
TGCGCCAGCAGCTTCCAACGACTAGCGGGAGCCGAGCAGTACTTC	CASSFQRLAGAEQYF	TRBJ2-7	NA	TRBV5-1	TRBD2
TGTGCCAGCAGCCCCTGGGACATAACCTATAATTCACCCCTCCACTTT	CASSPWDITYNSPLHF	TRBJ1-6	NA	TRBV9	NA
TGTGCCAGCACCTTCGGACCCCCGGGGAATGAGCAGTTCTTC	CASTFGPPGNEQFF	TRBJ2-1	few	TRBV7-9	NA
TGTGCCAGTAGTATAGGCGACAGATGGGAGACCCAGTACTTC	CASSIGDRWETQYF	TRBJ2-5	NA	TRBV19	NA
TGCAGCGCCTTAGGACGGACTTATGGCTACACCTTC	CSALGRTYGYTF	TRBJ1-2	NA	TRBV29-1	NA
TGTGCCAGTAGTGGATACAGGGGGTCGGGCACTGAAGCTTTCTTT	CASSGYRGSGTEAFF	TRBJ1-1	NA	TRBV19	TRBD1
TGTGCCAGCAGCTTTGCGGCTAGCGGGAGGGCAGATACGCAGTATTTT	CASSFAASGRADTQYF	TRBJ2-3	NA	TRBV7-9	TRBD2
TGTGCCATCAGTGAGTCCCTGGGACTAGCGGAAAACTCCTACGAGCAGTACTTC	CAISESLGLAENSYEQYF	TRBJ2-7	NA	TRBV10-3	TRBD2
TGCGCCAGCAGCGCGACAGGGGTCGAGACCCAGTACTTC	CASSATGVETQYF	TRBJ2-5	NA	TRBV5-1	TRBD1
TGTGCCAGCAGCTTAGTAGCAGCGGGAGTTCTAGGTGAGCAGTTCTTC	CASSLVAAGVLGEQFF	TRBJ2-1	NA	TRBV11-2	TRBD2
TGTGTGACAGTTTTGAACACTGAAGCTTTCTTT	CVTVLNTEAFF	TRBJ1-1	NA	TRBV7-9	NA
TGTGCCAGCAGCCCCCCGTGGGCCGGGGCCAACGTCCTGACTTTC	CASSPPWAGANVLTF	TRBJ2-6	NA	TRBV7-2	NA
TGTGCCTGGAGGGATACTTGGACAGCGGGCTACACCTTC	CAWRDTWTAGYTF	TRBJ1-2	NA	TRBV30	NA
TGTGCCAGCAGTTTCGGAGCGGGATCCTACGAGCAGTACTTC	CASSFGAGSYEQYF	TRBJ2-7	NA	TRBV28	TRBD2
TGTGCCAGTGGTTGGAGCGGGGACTACGAGCAGTACTTC	CASGWSGDYEQYF	TRBJ2-7	NA	TRBV19	TRBD2
TGTGCCAGCAGGGAACAGGGGGCGACTGAAGCTTTCTTT	CASREQGATEAFF	TRBJ1-1	NA	TRBV2	TRBD1
TGTGCCAGCAGCTTAGAGGACCTAGCGGGATACAATGAGCAGTTCTTC	CASSLEDLAGYNEQFF	TRBJ2-1	NA	TRBV7-2	TRBD2
TGTGCCAGCAGTTTAGCTCAAGGACTAGCGGGTCCCCCGGGTGAGCAGTTCTTC	CASSLAQGLAGPPGEQFF	TRBJ2-1	NA	TRBV28	TRBD2
TGTGCCAGCAGTTACTCGAAGGCAGGGCAAGAGACCCAGTACTTC	CASSYSKAGQETQYF	TRBJ2-5	NA	TRBV6-5	NA
TGTGCCAGCAGCCAAGATAGGGGCCCTTCCGGGGAGCTGTTTTTT	CASSQDRGPSGELFF	TRBJ2-2	NA	TRBV14	NA
TGTGCCAGCTCACCTGGGGGGGGAGCTTTCTTT	CASSPGGGAFF	TRBJ1-1	NA	TRBV18	NA
TGTGCCAGCATGGGAAGCGGGGGCGAGCAGTACTTC	CASMGSGGEQYF	TRBJ2-7	NA	TRBV2	TRBD2
TGTGCCAGCAGCCCGGGACAGGGTGGGGAGACCCAGTACTTC	CASSPGQGGETQYF	TRBJ2-5	NA	TRBV6-4	TRBD1
TGTGCCAGCAGCTTGGGGCAGGGGGGAAGGGCCAACGTCCTGACTTTC	CASSLGQGGRANVLTF	TRBJ2-6	NA	TRBV5-5	NA
TGCGCCAGCAGCTCCCTTCCCCAGGCCTTCTCTGGAAACACCATATATTTT	CASSSLPQAFSGNTIYF	TRBJ1-3	NA	TRBV5-1	NA
TGTGCCAGCAGTGAGCGGACACTAGAAGCTTTCTTT	CASSERTLEAFF	TRBJ1-1	NA	TRBV2	NA
TGTGCCAGCAGCTCGGACGGGGATCAGCCCCAGCATTTT	CASSSDGDQPQHF	TRBJ1-5	once	TRBV7-2	NA
TGTGCCAGCAGCCTCCAGTCCACAGATACGCAGTATTTT	CASSLQSTDTQYF	TRBJ2-3	NA	TRBV6-5	NA
TGTGCCAGCAGCTTAGTACGGGGAGAAGCTTTCTTT	CASSLVRGEAFF	TRBJ1-1	NA	TRBV7-6	NA
TGTGCCAGCAGATCCGGGACTAGTCAGTACTTC	CASRSGTSQYF	TRBJ2-7	NA	TRBV28	TRBD2
TGTGCCAGCAGCTTAGATGACAGGGTGTATACCGCCCGCTATGGCTACACCTTC	CASSLDDRVYTARYGYTF	TRBJ1-2	NA	TRBV7-8	TRBD1
TGCGCCAGCAGCTACACGGGTGTTGGGTTTGTCGACGAGCAGTACTTC	CASSYTGVGFVDEQYF	TRBJ2-7	NA	TRBV5-1	NA
TGTGCTAGTGGGGCGACAGGGGGCGAAACTAATGAAAAACTGTTTTTT	CASGATGGETNEKLFF	TRBJ1-4	NA	TRBV12-5	TRBD1
TGCGCCAGCAGCTTACTAGCCAATGAGCAGTTCTTC	CASSLLANEQFF	TRBJ2-1	once	TRBV5-1	NA
TGTGCCAGCAGCTGGACAGGGGTTAGGGTCTACGAGCAGTACTTC	CASSWTGVRVYEQYF	TRBJ2-7	NA	TRBV6-5	TRBD1
TGTGCCAGCTCGCCTAAAGAGCCCGACTATGGCTACACCTTC	CASSPKEPDYGYTF	TRBJ1-2	once	TRBV18	NA
TGTGCCAGCAGCCCTAATGCCTTCCGGGACAGAAGCTCCTACGAGCAGTACTTC	CASSPNAFRDRSSYEQYF	TRBJ2-7	once	TRBV27	TRBD1
TGTGCCAGTAGTATTGGACAGGGGTGGGACACTGAAGCTTTCTTT	CASSIGQGWDTEAFF	TRBJ1-1	NA	TRBV19	TRBD1
TGTGCCAGCAGCGCGTCCCAGGGACAGGGGAGATCCCATGAGCAGTTCTTC	CASSASQGQGRSHEQFF	TRBJ2-1	NA	TRBV9	TRBD1
TGTGCCAGTAGTGGCACCGGGGACAGCTATGGCTACACCTTC	CASSGTGDSYGYTF	TRBJ1-2	once	TRBV19	TRBD1
TGTGCCAGCAGCTTAACTGAAACCGGGGAGCTGTTTTTT	CASSLTETGELFF	TRBJ2-2	NA	TRBV7-9	NA
TGTGCCAGCAGCCCCCGGACTAGCGTCGCGGACAATGAGCAGTTCTTC	CASSPRTSVADNEQFF	TRBJ2-1	NA	TRBV7-7	TRBD2
TGTGCCAGCAGCGTAGAGGGGGCCTTCAATCAGCCCCAGCATTTT	CASSVEGAFNQPQHF	TRBJ1-5	NA	TRBV9	TRBD1
TGTGCCAGTAGGTTACTAGCGGGATCTACCTACGAGCAGTACTTC	CASRLLAGSTYEQYF	TRBJ2-7	NA	TRBV19	TRBD2
TGCGCCAGCAGCTTGGTGGCGGGGGAGAACACTGAAGCTTTCTTT	CASSLVAGENTEAFF	TRBJ1-1	few	TRBV5-1	NA
TGCGCCAGCAGCCAAGTCCGAAGCGAAAATACGCAGTATTTT	CASSQVRSENTQYF	TRBJ2-3	NA	TRBV4-3	NA
TGTGCTAGTGGGATCCGGGACTGCCTGGAGACCCAGTACTTC	CASGIRDCLETQYF	TRBJ2-5	NA	TRBV12-5	NA
TGTGCCAGCAGTTACACTAGCGACTCCTACGAGCAGTACTTC	CASSYTSDSYEQYF	TRBJ2-7	few	TRBV6-6	TRBD2
TGTGCCAGTCGGGACAGCTTGTTCTACGAGCAGTACTTC	CASRDSLFYEQYF	TRBJ2-7	NA	TRBV19	TRBD1
TGTGCCAGCAGTGTAAGGCTAGAAGAGACCCAGTACTTC	CASSVRLEETQYF	TRBJ2-5	NA	TRBV2	NA
TGTGCCAGCAGCTCGGTCTTCGGGGAGCTGTTTTTT	CASSSVFGELFF	TRBJ2-2	NA	TRBV7-8	NA